This T cell receptor (beta chain) was sequenced in a study of radiation and T cells in renal cell carcinoma. Time point noted: blood 4 weeks post-SBRT, at nephrectomy. Treatment specified: 15 Gy SBRT to primary tumor, nephrectomy 4 weeks later. CDR1 and CDR2 (germline): SNHLY, FYNNEI. Trimming took 5 bases from V and 0 from J, leaving 11 bases between them. The CDR3 is made up of 14 amino acids. Clones were sequenced by immunoSEQ multiplex PCR, and TCRdb holds only the in-frame ones, with some missing. This sample has approximately 83,000 clones, with around four fifths found just once. The chain has TRBV2 and TRBJ2-7; possibly TRBD2 for D (5 bases). Source: blood, taken from a patient whose treatment included radiotherapy and nephrectomy. The sequence derives from a man between 45 and 60 years old with renal cell carcinoma. CDR3 DNA: TGTGCCAGCAGTCTTGGGCTAGCCTCCTACGAGCAGTACTTC. Its translation: CASSLGLASYEQYF.